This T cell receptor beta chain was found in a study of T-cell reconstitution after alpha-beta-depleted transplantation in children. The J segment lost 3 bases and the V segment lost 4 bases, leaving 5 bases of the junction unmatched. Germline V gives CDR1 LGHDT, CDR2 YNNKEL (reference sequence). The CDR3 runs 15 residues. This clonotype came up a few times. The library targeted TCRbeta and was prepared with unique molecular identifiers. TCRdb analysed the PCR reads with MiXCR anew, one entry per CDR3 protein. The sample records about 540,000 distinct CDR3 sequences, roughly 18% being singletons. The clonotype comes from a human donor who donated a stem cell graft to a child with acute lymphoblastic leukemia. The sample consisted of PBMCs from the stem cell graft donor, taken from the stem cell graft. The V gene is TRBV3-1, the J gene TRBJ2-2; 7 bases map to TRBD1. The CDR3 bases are TGTGCCAGCAGCCCACACGGGACAGACACCGGGGAGCTGTTTTTT. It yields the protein CASSPHGTDTGELFF.